These 15 T cell receptor beta chains were all obtained from the same sample, sequenced in a study of blood T cell repertoires in COVID-19. The protocol was immunoSEQ multiplex PCR, while the TCRdb copy is restricted to in-frame clones and leaves out a portion. The repertoire has about 47,000 clones, 69% of them found once; the top ten carry less than 8%. The sample comprised peripheral blood. The receptor set was obtained from an elderly man with acute or convalescent COVID-19.

V and J are TRBV12-5 and TRBJ2-5; tentative D call: TRBD2 (5 bases). The CDR3 runs to 14 residues. V was pared by 1 base and J by 4 bases, with 10 bases between. CDR1 and CDR2 from the germline V gene are LGHNT and FRNRAP. CDR3 sequence: CASGLGTSRETQYF. The CDR3 bases are TGTGCTAGTGGTTTGGGGACTTCTCGAGAGACCCAGTACTTC.

This rearrangement joins TRBV11-3 to TRBJ2-7; the D gene is possibly TRBD1 (5 bases). Trimming left V 2 bases short and J 3 bases short, with 14 bases between. CDR1 SGHNT and CDR2 YENEEA come from the germline V gene. This CDR3 has 15 amino acids. This chain's CDR3 is CASSLFQGKNYEQYF. CDR3 in DNA: TGTGCCAGCAGCTTATTTCAGGGTAAGAACTACGAGCAGTACTTC.

The chain employs TRBV7-9 and TRBJ2-2; D is unresolved. Trimming removed 1 base from V and 0 bases from J, with 6 bases in between. Germline V lookup: CDR1 SEHNR, CDR2 FQNEAQ (reference sequence). The CDR3 spans 15 residues. In DNA, the CDR3 is TGTGCCAGCAGCTTAGGGCTGGCGAACACCGGGGAGCTGTTTTTT. This codes for CASSLGLANTGELFF.

The chain has TRBV10-3 and TRBJ2-3; D is possibly TRBD2 (6 bases). The germline CDR1 and CDR2 sequences are ENHRY and SYGVKD. V shed 2 bases and J shed 4 bases, with 19 bases lying between them. The CDR3 consists of 17 residues. The CDR3 spells CAISEPGGRVPPDTQYF. The CDR3 DNA sequence: TGTGCCATCAGTGAGCCCGGGGGTAGGGTTCCCCCAGATACGCAGTATTTT.

The chain recombines TRBV6-1 with TRBJ2-3; TRBD2 aligns across 11 bases. The length of the CDR3 is 16 residues. Per germline, CDR1 MNHNS and CDR2 SASEGT. V lost 1 base and J lost 4; bases outside the gene matches: 4. The CDR3 is CASSEGISGGADTQYF. CDR3 in DNA: TGTGCCAGCAGTGAAGGGATTAGCGGGGGGGCAGATACGCAGTATTTT.

In this sample, this clone turned up a few times. DNA of the CDR3: TGTGCCAGCAGCTTGGATGTGAATCGCGACGAGCAGTACTTC. Its translation: CASSLDVNRDEQYF. The rearrangement uses TRBV5-6 and TRBJ2-7; D not resolved. Germline V gives CDR1 SGHDT, CDR2 YYEEEE. The CDR3 loop spans 14 amino acids. With 0 bases removed from V and 5 bases from J, the gap between germline ends came to 12 bases.

This clone was picked up one time. The gene calls are TRBV5-1 and TRBJ2-1, with 7 nucleotides matching TRBD2. Germline CDR1 SGHRS, CDR2 YFSETQ. CDR3 length: 13 residues. J gave up 8 bases and V 0 bases, and 2 bases lay outside the gene matches. DNA for the CDR3: TGCGCCAGCAGCTTGGAACGGGGGGATGAGCAGTTCTTC. Its protein product is CASSLERGDEQFF.

The CDR3 nucleotides read TGCGCCAGCAGCACTGAGACTAGCTACGAGCAGTACTTC. This gives the protein CASSTETSYEQYF. The chain carries TRBV5-1 and TRBJ2-7, with a tentative D call TRBD2 (6 bases). The CDR3 has 13 amino acids. V shed 4 bases and J shed 3 bases, with 11 bases lying between them. Per germline, CDR1 SGHRS and CDR2 YFSETQ.

The chain recombines TRBV18 with TRBJ2-1, with 12 bases lining up with TRBD2. Trimming at V came to 3 bases and at J to 0 bases, leaving 6 bases not matched to a gene. The CDR3 extends over 18 amino acids. CDR1 is KGHSH and CDR2 is LQKENI in the germline V gene. Here the CDR3 DNA reads TGTGCCAGCTCACCCCCTAGCGGGGGGGGCAGCTCCTACAATGAGCAGTTCTTC. Its translation: CASSPPSGGGSSYNEQFF. Using reference TRBV18 and TRBJ2-1 for the parts outside the CDR3, the full variable domain is NAGVMQNPRHLVRRRGQEARLRCSPMKGHSHVYWYRQLPEEGLKFMVYLQKENIIDESGMPKERFSAEFPKEGPSILRIQQVVRGDSAAYFCASSPPSGGGSSYNEQFFGPGTRLTVL.

This chain links TRBV7-3 with TRBJ2-6; D is perhaps TRBD1 (5 bases). The CDR3 sequence is 15 residues long. Germline V lookup: CDR1 SGHTA, CDR2 FQGTGA. The V gene lost 5 bases and the J gene lost 4 bases, with 12 bases spanning the gap. The CDR3 sequence is CASSAPGSGANVLTF. The CDR3 bases are TGTGCCAGCAGCGCCCCAGGGTCAGGGGCCAACGTCCTGACTTTC. Based on the CDR3 plus reference TRBV7-3 and TRBJ2-6, the full variable domain is GAGVSQTPSNKVTEKGKYVELRCDPISGHTALYWYRQSLGQGPEFLIYFQGTGAADDSGLPNDRFFAVRPEGSVSTLKIQRTERGDSAVYLCASSAPGSGANVLTFGAGSRLTVL.

This clone was seen a handful of times. Different DNA sequences within this sample yield the same CDR3. This chain connects TRBV9 to TRBJ1-1; the D is unclear. The CDR3 runs 14 residues. Germline V lookup: CDR1 SGDLS, CDR2 YYNGEE. With 2 bases removed from V and 1 base from J, the gap between germline ends came to 9 bases. CDR3 bases: TGTGCCAGCAGCGTTGGCCATGGGAACACTGAAGCTTTCTTT. It is translated as CASSVGHGNTEAFF.

This clone showed up just a few times. V and J are TRBV7-2 and TRBJ1-1, with D perhaps TRBD1 (6 bases). Germline CDR1 reads SGHTA; CDR2 reads FQGNSA. The ends were cut back, 1 base at V and 1 base at J, with 10 bases in the middle. The CDR3 is 15 residues long. The DNA for the CDR3 is TGTGCCAGCAGCTTAGTCGGGGGGCAGAACACTGAAGCTTTCTTT. Protein sequence: CASSLVGGQNTEAFF.

The chain combines TRBV10-3 with TRBJ1-4; 8 bases fit TRBD1. The V segment lost 6 bases and the J segment 7 bases; nucleotides outside the gene matches: 1. This CDR3 comprises 12 residues. Germline V gene lookup returns CDR1 ENHRY and CDR2 SYGVKD. DNA of the CDR3: TGTGCCATCAGGGGGACAGGTGAAAAACTGTTTTTT. Protein sequence: CAIRGTGEKLFF.

This rearrangement joins TRBV6-6 to TRBJ1-2; 7 nucleotides line up with TRBD1. V lost 2 bases to trimming and J lost 9 bases; unmatched junction nucleotides: 12. Germline assignment: CDR1 MNHNY and CDR2 SVGAGI (reference sequence). CDR3 length: 15 residues. The CDR3 loop reads CASSYPSQAGGSYTF. CDR3 nucleotides: TGTGCCAGCAGTTACCCTTCTCAGGCAGGGGGGAGCTACACCTTC.

This clone was seen a single time. The gene calls are TRBV11-3 and TRBJ2-5; a possible D gene is TRBD1 (5 bases). The CDR3 runs 16 residues. V was shortened by 2 bases and J by 4 bases, with 17 bases between the two germline ends. Germline CDR1 and CDR2: SGHNT and YENEEA. The CDR3 protein is CASSLSSGSGRETQYF. The CDR3 nucleotides read TGTGCCAGCAGCTTATCCTCAGGGTCGGGTCGAGAGACCCAGTACTTC. The whole variable domain, filled in from reference TRBV11-3 and TRBJ2-5, reads EAGVVQSPRYKIIEKKQPVAFWCNPISGHNTLYWYLQNLGQGPELLIRYENEEAVDDSQLPKDRFSAERLKGVDSTLKIQPAELGDSAVYLCASSLSSGSGRETQYFGPGTRLLVL.